The next 27 T cell receptor beta chains were all read from a single sample in a study of blood T cell repertoires in COVID-19. Method: immunoSEQ multiplex PCR; TCRdb's copy keeps in-frame clones and lacks some. The sample includes roughly 150,000 clones, about 88% of them seen just once. The sequencing input was peripheral blood. The receptors shown here come from a woman aged 70-85 years with acute or convalescent COVID-19.

The chain carries TRBV7-9 and TRBJ1-2; a weak D match, TRBD1 (6 bases). The germline V gene encodes CDR1 SEHNR and CDR2 FQNEAQ (reference sequence). Trimming took off 4 bases at V and 1 base at J, with 16 bases between the two ends. This CDR3 contains 16 residues. The CDR3 region is CASSSRGGAINYGYTF. Written as DNA, the CDR3 is TGTGCCAGCAGCTCCCGTGGGGGGGCTATTAACTATGGCTACACCTTC.

CDR3 coding DNA: TGTGCCAGTAGTGGTCAGGGTCTATCTTCCGGGGCCAACGTCCTGACTTTC. Its protein product is CASSGQGLSSGANVLTF. The chain joins TRBV19 to TRBJ2-6; the D gene is possibly TRBD1 (5 bases). CDR1 is LNHDA, CDR2 SQIVND, per germline (reference sequence). The CDR3 is 17 residues long. Deletions cut 5 bases from V and 4 bases from J, with 18 bases between.

The V and J genes are TRBV7-2 and TRBJ2-5; a weak D match, TRBD2 (5 bases). The germline V gene has CDR1 SGHTA and CDR2 FQGNSA. The CDR3 sequence is 15 residues long. Trimming took off 1 base at V and 1 base at J, with 10 bases between the two ends. CDR3 coding DNA: TGTGCCAGCAGCTTAGGCGGGCCCTTCCAAGAGACCCAGTACTTC. This gives the protein CASSLGGPFQETQYF.

The chain is built from TRBV10-3 and TRBJ1-2; weak D call: TRBD1 (5 bases). Germline V gene sequence: CDR1 ENHRY, CDR2 SYGVKD. V was cut by 5 bases and J by 4 bases, with 8 bases left in between. The CDR3 length is 12 residues. CDR3 region: CAISSQGYGYTF. The CDR3 DNA sequence: TGTGCCATCAGTTCTCAGGGCTATGGCTACACCTTC.

This clone was found once. This chain links TRBV2 with TRBJ1-1; TRBD1 aligns across 10 bases. The CDR3 sequence is 16 residues long. From germline, CDR1 is SNHLY and CDR2 FYNNEI. Trimming took 6 bases from V and 5 from J; bases not matched to a gene: 12. CDR3 region: CASRSGQGGVWTEAFF. CDR3 in DNA: TGTGCCAGCAGATCCGGACAGGGGGGAGTCTGGACTGAAGCTTTCTTT.

The chain uses TRBV7-2 and TRBJ2-7; 9 nucleotides align to TRBD2. V was pared by 5 bases and J by 8 bases, with 16 bases of the junction left unmatched. CDR1 is SGHTA and CDR2 is FQGNSA in the germline V gene. This CDR3 comprises 16 residues. CDR3 protein: CASSPSGVPIFIQQYV. CDR3 coding DNA: TGTGCCAGCAGCCCTAGCGGGGTCCCCATTTTTATTCAGCAGTACGTC.

The genes are TRBV12-3 or TRBV12-4 and TRBJ2-3; D uncertain. This CDR3 region has 13 residues. V lost 5 bases, J lost 2 bases, and 8 bases lay in between. In DNA, the CDR3 is TGTGCCAGCAGTCTCCGTATCACAGATACGCAGTATTTT. It is translated as CASSLRITDTQYF.

V usage is TRBV7-2 and J usage is TRBJ1-5; TRBD1 might be the D (5 bases). Trimming left V 1 base short and J 1 base short, with 11 bases between. This CDR3 is built from 16 residues. Germline CDR1 is SGHTA and CDR2 is FQGNSA. DNA for the CDR3: TGTGCCAGCAGCTTAGAGGCAGGGCTCAGCAATCAGCCCCAGCATTTT. This sequence encodes CASSLEAGLSNQPQHF.

The J gene is TRBJ2-3, the V gene TRBV3-1 (or the pseudogene TRBV3-2), with D possibly matching TRBD2 (6 bases). Between the trimmed V and J ends, which lost 5 bases and 0 bases, there was a span of 15 bases. The CDR3 totals 16 residues. Germline V gene sequence: CDR1 LGHDT, CDR2 YNNKEL (reference sequence). The CDR3 DNA sequence: TGTGCCAGCAGCAGACAACCGGGACTCAGCACAGATACGCAGTATTTT. Translated: CASSRQPGLSTDTQYF.

The CDR3, as DNA: TGTGCCAGCAGCAACGACAGGGTTCGGTACGAGCAGTACTTC. Residues: CASSNDRVRYEQYF. The rearrangement links TRBV6-5 to TRBJ2-7; 7 positions match TRBD1. The CDR3 runs to 14 residues. CDR1 is MNHEY, CDR2 SVGAGI, per germline. Losses at the gene ends were 6 bases for V and 4 bases for J; bases not matched to a gene: 9.

The table lists this clone with a few counts. This CDR3 reads CASSRGWAGGAEYGYTF. The CDR3 DNA is TGTGCCAGCTCGAGGGGGTGGGCAGGGGGCGCGGAATATGGCTACACCTTC. The chain combines TRBV19 with TRBJ1-2; 8 bases match TRBD1. V dropped 9 bases and J dropped 5; count of bases not matched to a gene: 20. There are 17 residues in the CDR3. The germline CDR1 and CDR2 sequences are LNHDA and SQIVND (reference sequence).

This chain links TRBV7-8 with TRBJ1-2; the D gene is possibly TRBD1 (5 bases). V was shortened by 5 bases and J by 2 bases, with 9 bases between the two germline ends. The germline V gene has CDR1 SGHVS and CDR2 FQNEAQ. The CDR3 runs to 13 residues. The CDR3 DNA reads as TGTGCCAGCAGCAAGGACATCAACTATGGCTACACCTTC. Translation: CASSKDINYGYTF.

This chain links TRBV4-2 with TRBJ2-7; 7 positions match TRBD1. The ends lost 4 bases at V and 3 bases at J; junction bases unmatched: 12. CDR1 is LGHNA, CDR2 YNFKEQ, per germline. This CDR3 is 16 amino acids long. In nucleotides, the CDR3 is TGTGCCAGCAGCCGCACCATCCGGGACAGTTACTACGAGCAGTACTTC. This sequence encodes CASSRTIRDSYYEQYF.

This clone was seen more than once but under ten times. The chain carries TRBV20-1 and TRBJ1-1; tentative D call: TRBD1 (6 bases). Germline V gene data show CDR1 as DFQATT and CDR2 as SNEGSKA (reference sequence). V was clipped by 3 bases and J by 5 bases, with 10 bases between them. The CDR3 totals 12 residues. This chain's CDR3 is CSASAGATEAFF. DNA of the CDR3: TGCAGTGCTAGTGCAGGGGCTACTGAAGCTTTCTTT.

J is TRBJ1-2 and V is TRBV7-9; TRBD1 agrees at 10 bases. Germline lookup yields CDR1 SEHNR and CDR2 FQNEAQ (reference sequence). This CDR3 has 13 residues. V gave up 6 bases and J gave up 6 bases; unmatched junction bases: 4. The CDR3 region has the DNA TGTGCCAGCAGGATGACAGGGGGCAATGGCTACACCTTC. This encodes CASRMTGGNGYTF.

The genes are TRBV13 and TRBJ2-7; TRBD2 aligns across 8 bases. CDR3 size: 14 residues. V lost 4 bases, J lost 6 bases, and 8 bases stayed unmatched. Germline V gives CDR1 PRHDT, CDR2 FYEKMQ (reference sequence). CDR3 region: CASSSGTSPGEQYF. CDR3 coding DNA: TGTGCCAGCAGCTCCGGGACTAGTCCTGGCGAGCAGTACTTC.

J is TRBJ2-2 and V is TRBV18; D remains ambiguous. The CDR3 contains 12 residues. Germline V lookup: CDR1 KGHSH, CDR2 LQKENI. The V end was cut by 5 bases, the J end by 3 bases, with 4 bases between. CDR3 protein: CASSTDTGELFF. For the CDR3, the DNA is TGTGCCAGCTCAACTGACACCGGGGAGCTGTTTTTT.

The V gene is TRBV4-2, the J gene TRBJ2-1; no reliable D call. CDR3 length: 17 amino acids. Germline CDR1 and CDR2: LGHNA and YNFKEQ. Trimming cost V 2 bases and J 3 bases, with 17 bases left between them. CDR3 nucleotides: TGTGCCAGCAGCCAATATAGCAGTTCTGCTTACTACAATGAGCAGTTCTTC. This encodes CASSQYSSSAYYNEQFF.

V is TRBV7-6 and J is TRBJ2-7; 10 bases align to TRBD1. Germline V lookup: CDR1 SGHVS, CDR2 FNYEAQ. V dropped 0 bases and J dropped 1; count of bases not matched to a gene: 3. This CDR3 comprises 16 residues. The CDR3 here is CASSLAGTGASYEQYF. CDR3 bases: TGTGCCAGCAGCTTAGCTGGGACAGGGGCTTCCTACGAGCAGTACTTC.

V usage is TRBV6-6 and J usage is TRBJ1-2; weak D call: TRBD1 (6 bases). V lost 6 bases, J lost 4 bases, and 12 bases lay in between. The CDR3 sequence is 13 residues long. Germline CDR1 is MNHNY and CDR2 is SVGAGI (reference sequence). Here the CDR3 reads CASSPGGAYGYTF. The CDR3 nucleotides are TGTGCCAGCAGCCCGGGGGGGGCCTATGGCTACACCTTC.

This chain joins TRBV18 and TRBJ1-2; perhaps TRBD1 as D (6 bases). The germline gives CDR1 KGHSH, CDR2 LQKENI. V lost 2 bases and J 6 bases, leaving 7 bases between the germline ends. This CDR3 has 12 amino acids. Here the CDR3 reads CASSPYRDGYTF. As DNA, the CDR3 is TGTGCCAGCTCACCATACAGGGATGGCTACACCTTC.

This rearrangement joins TRBV7-2 to TRBJ1-5, with D unresolved. From germline, CDR1 is SGHTA and CDR2 FQGNSA. V lost 3 bases and J lost 8, with 14 bases in between. The CDR3 extends over 14 amino acids. CDR3 residues: CASSLSGNGKPQHF. The CDR3 nucleotides read TGTGCCAGCAGCTTGTCCGGGAATGGGAAGCCCCAGCATTTT.

V usage is TRBV19 and J usage is TRBJ1-5; D possibly corresponds to TRBD1 (6 bases). Trimming removed 2 bases from V and 1 base from J, with 12 bases in between. The germline V gene has CDR1 LNHDA and CDR2 SQIVND (reference sequence). The CDR3 has 16 amino acids. The DNA for the CDR3 is TGTGCCAGTAGTATATTGGGAACAGGGAGCAATCAGCCCCAGCATTTT. This gives the protein CASSILGTGSNQPQHF.

This chain connects TRBV18 to TRBJ2-3; no clear D gene. Trimming pared 0 bases from V and 6 bases from J, leaving 7 bases between. There are 13 residues in the CDR3. Germline assignment: CDR1 KGHSH and CDR2 LQKENI. This CDR3 is CASSPPNGDTQYF. CDR3 coding DNA: TGTGCCAGCTCACCACCGAACGGGGATACGCAGTATTTT.

The genes are TRBV2 and TRBJ1-3; D ambiguous. This CDR3 spans 14 amino acids. Germline CDR1 SNHLY, CDR2 FYNNEI. With 8 bases removed from V and 2 bases from J, the gap between germline ends came to 13 bases. CDR3 nucleotides: TGTGCCAGCGCCACAGATGCCACTGGAAACACCATATATTTT. This sequence encodes CASATDATGNTIYF.

This clone was seen a handful of times. The rearrangement joins TRBV6-5 to TRBJ1-6; tentative D call: TRBD1 (6 bases). There are 15 residues in the CDR3. The V gene lost 6 bases and the J gene lost 2 bases, with 11 bases spanning the gap. Per germline, CDR1 MNHEY and CDR2 SVGAGI. Here the CDR3 DNA reads TGTGCCAGCAGACTGACAGGCACCTATAATTCACCCCTCCACTTT. It encodes CASRLTGTYNSPLHF.

The chain recombines TRBV27 with TRBJ2-2, with D possibly TRBD1 on 5 matching bases. The CDR3 is made up of 15 amino acids. Germline V gives CDR1 MNHEY, CDR2 SMNVEV (reference sequence). V was pared by 3 bases and J by 0 bases, with 8 bases between. The CDR3 DNA sequence: TGTGCCAGCAGTTTCCAGGGTGCGAACACCGGGGAGCTGTTTTTT. Its protein product is CASSFQGANTGELFF.